This T cell receptor (beta chain) was sequenced for a study of blood T cell repertoires in COVID-19. Study details: The United States, Italy and Spain supplied acute and convalescent COVID-19 samples. Sources were T cells, B-cell-depleted T cells, or PBMCs; the material itself was cDNA or gDNA.

Per the original data handling: Estimates of nucleated cell counts were drawn from the amplification of reference gene primers. Data came from immunoSEQ multiplex PCR; TCRdb stores just in-frame clones and leaves some out. V and J calls and clone size follow that table, whereas D and trimming were derived from the DNA. Found here are just over 650,000 clones, 70% to 90% of them singletons; the top ten hold under 0.3%. Germline assignment: CDR1 MNHEY and CDR2 SMNVEV (reference sequence). CDR3 size: 13 residues. Trimming took 3 bases from V and 8 from J, leaving 10 bases between them. This TCR was recovered from a woman under 30 with acute or convalescent COVID-19. V gene TRBV27 combines with J gene TRBJ1-4; no clear D gene. Source material: peripheral blood. The CDR3 loop is CASSFSTGEKLFF. Written as DNA, the CDR3 is TGTGCCAGCAGTTTTTCCACGGGAGAAAAACTGTTTTTT.